The present T cell receptor beta chain was sequenced within a study of blood T cells in healthy people across ages. General study results and limits: Among long-lived donors, naive CD4+ cells were more numerous and diversity higher than in aged donors.

For the second PCR, which ran for about 6 to 11 cycles, a sample-barcoded 5' primer and a J-beta primer mix were used. A template-switch adaptor containing 12 random nucleotides labeled each cDNA molecule. Each sample yielded at least 2.5 million CDR3-containing paired-end reads. TCRdb passed the 5' RACE reads through MiXCR, listing each CDR3 protein once. This sample has 550,000 to 750,000 distinct CDR3 sequences; 20% to 25% occur once, and the top ten carry 3.5% to 4%. Germline loops: CDR1 DFQATT, CDR2 SNEGSKA (reference sequence). This CDR3 is built from 14 residues. In the case of this clonotype: Its antigen remains unidentified.

This TCR came from a man in his 70s in good health. This rearrangement joins TRBV20-1 to TRBJ2-5; 7 nucleotides match TRBD1. The J call could be wrong; TRBJ2-7 is a better fit for the DNA end. The sample taken for sequencing was blood. The CDR3 sequence is CSARVPQGAYEQYF. The CDR3 nucleotides are TGCAGTGCTAGAGTACCTCAGGGGGCCTACGAGCAGTACTTC.